Below, 2 T cell receptor beta chains from the same sample are listed, as sequenced in a study of cytomegalovirus exposure and HLA in healthy donors. The data were produced by immunoSEQ multiplex PCR, yet TCRdb's version contains in-frame clones alone and is incomplete. The sample yields over 150,000 clones, roughly 82% seen once. The sequencing sample was made of PBMCs. These receptors came from a woman between 25 and 40 years old in good health and CMV-seropositive.

This clone was observed a few times. The J gene is TRBJ1-2, the V gene TRBV7-9; 7 positions match TRBD1. The CDR3 is 13 residues long. V lost 5 bases, J lost 2 bases, and 2 bases stayed unmatched. Germline values: CDR1 SEHNR, CDR2 FQNEAQ (reference sequence). This chain's CDR3 is CASSAQGNYGYTF. The CDR3 DNA follows: TGTGCCAGCAGCGCACAGGGGAACTATGGCTACACCTTC.

The chain is built from TRBV7-9 and TRBJ2-2, with TRBD1 identical over 9 bases. This CDR3 is built from 15 residues. The germline V gene encodes CDR1 SEHNR and CDR2 FQNEAQ (reference sequence). V shed 4 bases, J shed 4 bases, and the junction held 4 bases outside the gene matches. DNA for the CDR3: TGTGCCAGCAGCTCCAGGACAGGGGTCACCGGGGAGCTGTTTTTT. Amino acids: CASSSRTGVTGELFF.